This TCR beta chain originates from a study of blood T cell repertoires in COVID-19. V dropped 7 bases and J dropped 4 bases, with 7 bases sitting between them. The CDR3 has 11 amino acids. Germline V gives CDR1 MNHEY, CDR2 SMNVEV (reference sequence). Participants were placed into cohorts based on the clinical history they reported. The study counted Cohort 3 donors as recovered given two negative PCRs, clearance, or symptom resolution. TCRdb's table, derived via immunoSEQ multiplex PCR, lists solely in-frame clones and lacks some. The sample includes a few hundred thousand clones, 85% of them seen just once.

This chain uses TRBV27 with TRBJ2-5; no reliable D call. This receptor was identified in a woman in her forties or fifties who had recovered from COVID-19. The sample comprised PBMCs or T cells enriched from blood (not recorded which). CDR3 coding DNA: TGTGCCAGCACCAACGGAGAGACCCAGTACTTC. It specifies CASTNGETQYF.